The clone carrying this T cell receptor (beta chain) was observed once. Its antigen is not identified. Free of recent acute infections or vaccinations, the donors were healthy HIV-negative adults. The data stem from a study of shared clonotypes between healthy human individuals. Findings and limits, study-wide: Generation probabilities were higher for clonotypes shared across all four sorted-subset donors than for unshared ones. In this cohort, only blood was sampled, and tissue repertoires likely differ.

The V and J ends lost 2 bases and 9 bases, in that order; junction bases with no gene match: 10. CDR1 is SGHRS, CDR2 YFSETQ, per germline. The CDR3 totals 14 residues. Sequenced by immunoSEQ multiplex PCR; TCRdb stores in-frame clones only, minus some. The sample includes approximately 1,500,000 clones, approximately 98% of them seen just once. V is TRBV5-1 and J is TRBJ2-5; 7 nucleotides align to TRBD1. This TCR derives from a man between 25 and 39 years old in good health. Sequenced material: naive CD4+ T cells sorted from blood. Stated subset: CD45RA+ positively selected. The CDR3 DNA follows: TGCGCCAGCAGCTTACTTGACAGGGAAACCGCCCAGTACTTC. This encodes CASSLLDRETAQYF. The full variable domain, in which reference TRBV5-1 and TRBJ2-5 provide the parts outside the CDR3, is KAGVTQTPRYLIKTRGQQVTLSCSPISGHRSVSWYQQTPGQGLQFLFEYFSETQRNKGNFPGRFSGRQFSNSRSEMNVSTLELGDSALYLCASSLLDRETAQYFGPGTRLLVL.